Reported below is one T cell receptor beta chain. The CDR3 runs 15 residues. With 4 bases clipped from V and 7 bases from J, the junction kept 5 bases outside the gene matches. The germline gives CDR1 WSHSY, CDR2 SAAADI. The data belong to a study of blood T cell repertoires in COVID-19. Per the study methods: For nucleated cells, counts were estimated from reference gene primer amplification. Using immunoSEQ multiplex PCR, the repertoire was profiled, and TCRdb retains in-frame clones only, with some absent. D and trimming were read from the DNA, whereas the V and J calls and clone size are those reported in that table. The data contain tens of thousands of clones, about four fifths of them singletons.

The receptor's source is a man aged 80 or over with acute or convalescent COVID-19. The sequenced material came from peripheral blood. This chain links TRBV10-2 with TRBJ2-2, with TRBD2 matching over 11 bases. The CDR3 reads CASSGLAGMVGELFF. CDR3 bases: TGCGCCAGCAGTGGACTAGCGGGAATGGTCGGGGAGCTGTTTTTT.